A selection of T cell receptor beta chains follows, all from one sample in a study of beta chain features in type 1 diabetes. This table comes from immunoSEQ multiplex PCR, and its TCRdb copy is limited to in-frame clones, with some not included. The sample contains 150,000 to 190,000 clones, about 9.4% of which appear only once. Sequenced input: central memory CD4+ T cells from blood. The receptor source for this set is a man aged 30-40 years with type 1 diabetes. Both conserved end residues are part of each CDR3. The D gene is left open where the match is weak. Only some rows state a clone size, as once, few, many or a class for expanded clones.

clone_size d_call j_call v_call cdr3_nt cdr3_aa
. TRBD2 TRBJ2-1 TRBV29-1 TGCAGCGTTACTAGCGGGAGGGAGCGGGATGAGCAGTTCTTC CSVTSGRERDEQFF
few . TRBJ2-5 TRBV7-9 TGTGCCAGCAGCTATGGACAACTGGAGACCCAGTACTTC CASSYGQLETQYF
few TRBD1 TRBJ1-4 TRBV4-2 TGTGCCAGCAGCCAAGAACAGGGGCATGAAAAACTGTTTTTT CASSQEQGHEKLFF
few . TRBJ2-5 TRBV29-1 TGCAGCGTTGACTGGCAGGGGCTACAAGAGACCCAGTACTTC CSVDWQGLQETQYF
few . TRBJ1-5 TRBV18 TGTGCCAGCTCCACGGAGGGCGTCAGCAATCAGCCCCAGCATTTT CASSTEGVSNQPQHF
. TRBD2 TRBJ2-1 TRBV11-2 TGTGCCAGCAGCTTGAGCGGGAGGGAGGGTGTAAGCAATGAGCAGTTCTTC CASSLSGREGVSNEQFF
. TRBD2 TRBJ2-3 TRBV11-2 TGTGCCAGCAGCTCCCCTATAGCGGGAGGGTCGGTTGATACGCAGTATTTT CASSSPIAGGSVDTQYF
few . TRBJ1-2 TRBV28 TGTGCCAGCAGTTATGCCCCTCCCCAGGGGAGTCGGGGAGGCTACACCTTC CASSYAPPQGSRGGYTF
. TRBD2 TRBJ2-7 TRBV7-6 TGTGCCAGCAGCTTGCGGACTAGCGGGAACTACGAGCAGTACTTC CASSLRTSGNYEQYF
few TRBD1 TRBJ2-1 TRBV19 TGTGCCAGTAGTCCCCCGGGACAGAGGGACAATGAGCAGTTCTTC CASSPPGQRDNEQFF
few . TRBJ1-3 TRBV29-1 TGCAGCGTTGAATTGCTGGGGGCGCGTATAGCAGCCCCTGGAAACACCATATATTTT CSVELLGARIAAPGNTIYF
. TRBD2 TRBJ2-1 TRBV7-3 TGTGCCAGCAGCAAAAAGCGGGAGTCCTACAATGAGCAGTTCTTC CASSKKRESYNEQFF
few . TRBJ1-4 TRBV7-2 TGTGCCAGCAGCTTTTCGACAGAGACTAATGAAAAACTGTTTTTT CASSFSTETNEKLFF
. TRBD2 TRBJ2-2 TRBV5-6 TGTGCCAGCAGCTGGGGGGGGGAAACCGGGGAGCTGTTTTTT CASSWGGETGELFF
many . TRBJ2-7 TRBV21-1 TGTGCCAGCAGCAAAGGCGCCCCCAGACCCGGAGGAGGCGAGCAGTACTTC CASSKGAPRPGGGEQYF
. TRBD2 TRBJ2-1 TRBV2 TGTGCCAGCACCCCCCGGACTAGCGGGGCATCTGAGCAGTTCTTC CASTPRTSGASEQFF
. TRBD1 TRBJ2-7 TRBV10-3 TGTACTCTGGGGAGACAGGGAACCTACGAGCAGTACTTC CTLGRQGTYEQYF
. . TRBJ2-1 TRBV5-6 TGTGCCAGCGGGCGTTACTCCTACAATGAGCAGTTCTTC CASGRYSYNEQFF
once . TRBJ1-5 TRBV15 TGTGCCACCTCGGCGGGACTGGTTTATCAGCCCCAGCATTTT CATSAGLVYQPQHF
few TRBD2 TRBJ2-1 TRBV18 TGTGCCAGCTCACCAGGGACTAGCGGAGTGTACAATGAGCAGTTCTTC CASSPGTSGVYNEQFF
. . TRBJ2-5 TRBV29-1 TGCAGCGTTGAAGGCGCACTTCAAGAGACCCAGTACTTC CSVEGALQETQYF
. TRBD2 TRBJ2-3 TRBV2 TGTGCCAGTTCTAGCGGGAGGGATACGCAGTATTTT CASSSGRDTQYF
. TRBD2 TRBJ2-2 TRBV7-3 TGTGCCAGCAGCCAAGGGGTGCGGGGGTCGGAGCTGTTTTTT CASSQGVRGSELFF
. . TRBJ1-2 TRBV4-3 TGCGCCAGCAGCCAAGAAAGGGAGGATGGCTACACCTTC CASSQEREDGYTF
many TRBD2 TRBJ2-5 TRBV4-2 TGTGCCAGCAGCCAAGTACTAGCGGGAGGAGAGGGAAAGACCCAGTACTTC CASSQVLAGGEGKTQYF
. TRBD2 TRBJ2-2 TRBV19 TGTGCCAGTAGTACTTCAGGACTAGCGGGAGGTATTTTTGGCGGGGAGCTGTTTTTT CASSTSGLAGGIFGGELFF
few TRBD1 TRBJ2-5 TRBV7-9 TGTGCCAGCACCAGGGACAGGGGAGAGACCCAGTACTTC CASTRDRGETQYF
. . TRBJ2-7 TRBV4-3 TGCGCCAGCAGCCGCTCCGGGTCGGCGTACGAGCAGTACTTC CASSRSGSAYEQYF
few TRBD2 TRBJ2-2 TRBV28 TGTGCCAGCAGTTTGCCTAGCGGGGGGGCGAACACCGGGGAGCTGTTTTTT CASSLPSGGANTGELFF
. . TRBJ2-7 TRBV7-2 TGTGCCAGCAGCTTAGGAATACCCGGCAGGGGCTACGAGCAGTACTTC CASSLGIPGRGYEQYF
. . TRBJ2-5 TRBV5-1 TGCGCCAGCAGCCAAACCAGCGGTTACCAAGAGACCCAGTACTTC CASSQTSGYQETQYF
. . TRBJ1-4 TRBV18 TGTGCCAGCTCACCAGGGCCGAATGAAAAACTGTTTTTT CASSPGPNEKLFF
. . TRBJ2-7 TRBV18 TGTGCCAGCTCACCACCTGAATTCGGGACTCCCCCCTACGAGCAGTACTTC CASSPPEFGTPPYEQYF
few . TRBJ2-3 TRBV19 TGTGCCAGTAGTCCGCTTAGAACAGATACGCAGTATTTT CASSPLRTDTQYF
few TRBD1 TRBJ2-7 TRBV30 TGTGCCTGGGGGCCTGGGGACAGGGCCCACGAGCAGTACTTC CAWGPGDRAHEQYF
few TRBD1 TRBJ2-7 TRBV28 TGTGCCAGCAACCTCCCGGGACAGGGGGGGGAGCAGTACTTC CASNLPGQGGEQYF
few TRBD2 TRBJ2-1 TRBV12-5 TGTGCTAGTGGTTTGAATCCCAGTGCGGGAGATTTGAATGAGCAGTTCTTC CASGLNPSAGDLNEQFF
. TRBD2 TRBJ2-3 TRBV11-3 TGTGCCAGCAGCAGCGGGACTAGCGGGAGAGGTACAGATACGCAGTATTTT CASSSGTSGRGTDTQYF
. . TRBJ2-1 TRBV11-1 TGTGCCAGCAGTCGGGATGTCTCCTACAATGAGCAGTTCTTC CASSRDVSYNEQFF
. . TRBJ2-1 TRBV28 TGTGCCAGCAGTTCCCCCTCGACAGTAGTCAATGAGCAGTTCTTC CASSSPSTVVNEQFF